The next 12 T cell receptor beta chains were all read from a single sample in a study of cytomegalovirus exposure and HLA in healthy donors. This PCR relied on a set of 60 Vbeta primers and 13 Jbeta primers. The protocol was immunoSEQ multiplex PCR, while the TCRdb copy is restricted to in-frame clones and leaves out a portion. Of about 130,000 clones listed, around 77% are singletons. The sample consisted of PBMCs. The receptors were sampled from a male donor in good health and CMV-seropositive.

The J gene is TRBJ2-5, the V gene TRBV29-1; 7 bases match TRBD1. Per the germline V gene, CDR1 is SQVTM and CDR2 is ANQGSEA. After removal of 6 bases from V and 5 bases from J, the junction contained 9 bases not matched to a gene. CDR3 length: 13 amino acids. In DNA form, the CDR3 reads TGCAGCGTGGGTAAGGGGGCGGTGGAGACCCAGTACTTC. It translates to CSVGKGAVETQYF.

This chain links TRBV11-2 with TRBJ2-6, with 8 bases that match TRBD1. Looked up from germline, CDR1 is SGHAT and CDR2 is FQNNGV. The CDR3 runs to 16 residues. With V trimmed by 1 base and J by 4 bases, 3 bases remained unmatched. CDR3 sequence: CASSLAGGAGANVLTF. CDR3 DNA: TGTGCCAGCAGCTTAGCAGGGGGCGCGGGGGCCAACGTCCTGACTTTC.

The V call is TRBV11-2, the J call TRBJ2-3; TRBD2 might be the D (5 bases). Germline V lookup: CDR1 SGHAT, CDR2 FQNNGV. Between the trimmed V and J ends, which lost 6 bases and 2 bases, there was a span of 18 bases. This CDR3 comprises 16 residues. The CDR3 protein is CASRVGVVLVTDTQYF. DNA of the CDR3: TGTGCCAGCAGGGTTGGGGTGGTACTAGTCACAGATACGCAGTATTTT.

Here the CDR3 DNA reads TGTGCCAGCAGACGGACAGGGGGCCACGAGCAGTACTTC. Its protein product is CASRRTGGHEQYF. The V call is TRBV6-5, the J call TRBJ2-7, with 11 positions matching TRBD1. CDR3 length: 13 residues. V was pared by 6 bases and J by 5 bases, with 3 bases of the junction left unmatched. The germline gives CDR1 MNHEY, CDR2 SVGAGI.

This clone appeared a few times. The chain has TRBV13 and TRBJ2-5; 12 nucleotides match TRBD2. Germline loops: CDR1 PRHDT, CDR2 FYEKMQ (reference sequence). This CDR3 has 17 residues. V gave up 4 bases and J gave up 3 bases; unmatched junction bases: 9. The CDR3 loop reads CASSSGLAGFEEETQYF. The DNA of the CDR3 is TGTGCCAGCAGCTCGGGACTAGCGGGTTTCGAGGAAGAGACCCAGTACTTC. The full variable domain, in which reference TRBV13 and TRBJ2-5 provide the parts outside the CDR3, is AAGVIQSPRHLIKEKRETATLKCYPIPRHDTVYWYQQGPGQDPQFLISFYEKMQSDKGSIPDRFSAQQFSDYHSELNMSSLELGDSALYFCASSSGLAGFEEETQYFGPGTRLLVL.

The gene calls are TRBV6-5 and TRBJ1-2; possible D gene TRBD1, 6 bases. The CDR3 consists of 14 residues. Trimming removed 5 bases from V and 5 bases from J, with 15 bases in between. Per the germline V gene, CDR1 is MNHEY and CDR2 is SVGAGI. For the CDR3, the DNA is TGTGCCAGCAGTCGACAGGATATTGATTATGGCTACACCTTC. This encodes CASSRQDIDYGYTF.

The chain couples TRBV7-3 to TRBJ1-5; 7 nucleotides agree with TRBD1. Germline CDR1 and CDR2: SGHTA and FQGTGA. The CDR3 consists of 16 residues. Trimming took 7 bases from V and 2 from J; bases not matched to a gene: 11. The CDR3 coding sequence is TGTGCCAGCACCAACGACAGGGCTGGGGGCAATCAGCCCCAGCATTTT. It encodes CASTNDRAGGNQPQHF.

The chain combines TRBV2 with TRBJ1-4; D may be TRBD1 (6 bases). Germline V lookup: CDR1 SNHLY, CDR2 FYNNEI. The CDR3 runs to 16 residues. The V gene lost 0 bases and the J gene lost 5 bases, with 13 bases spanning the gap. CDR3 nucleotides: TGTGCCAGCAGTGAAGCGCATGGGGGCCCCAATGAAAAACTGTTTTTT. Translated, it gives CASSEAHGGPNEKLFF.

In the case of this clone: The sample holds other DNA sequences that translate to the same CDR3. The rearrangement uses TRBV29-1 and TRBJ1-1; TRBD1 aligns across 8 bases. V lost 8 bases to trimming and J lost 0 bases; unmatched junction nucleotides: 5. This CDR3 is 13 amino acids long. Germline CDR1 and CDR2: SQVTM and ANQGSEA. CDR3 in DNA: TGCAGCTCTAACAGGGGGATGAACACTGAAGCTTTCTTT. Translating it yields CSSNRGMNTEAFF. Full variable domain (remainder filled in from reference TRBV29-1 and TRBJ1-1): SAVISQKPSRDICQRGTSLTIQCQVDSQVTMMFWYRQQPGQSLTLIATANQGSEATYESGFVIDKFPISRPNLTFSTLTVSNMSPEDSSIYLCSSNRGMNTEAFFGQGTRLTVV.

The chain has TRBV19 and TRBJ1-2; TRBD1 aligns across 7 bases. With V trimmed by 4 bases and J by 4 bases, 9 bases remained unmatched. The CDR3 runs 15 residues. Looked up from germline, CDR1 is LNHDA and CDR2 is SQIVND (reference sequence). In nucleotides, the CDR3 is TGTGCCAGTAGTACCGACAGGGCCTCACCCTATGGCTACACCTTC. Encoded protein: CASSTDRASPYGYTF.

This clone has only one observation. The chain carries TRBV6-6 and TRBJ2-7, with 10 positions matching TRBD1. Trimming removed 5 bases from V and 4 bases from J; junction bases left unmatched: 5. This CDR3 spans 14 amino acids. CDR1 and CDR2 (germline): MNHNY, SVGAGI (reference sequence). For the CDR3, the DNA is TGTGCCAGCAGTCGACAGGGGGCAATTTACGAGCAGTACTTC. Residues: CASSRQGAIYEQYF.

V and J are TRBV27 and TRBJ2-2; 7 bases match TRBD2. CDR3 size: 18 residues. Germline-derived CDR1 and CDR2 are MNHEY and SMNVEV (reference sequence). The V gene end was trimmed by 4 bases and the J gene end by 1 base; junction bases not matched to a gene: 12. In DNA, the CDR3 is TGTGCCAGCAGTTCCCATGTAACGACTAGCCAGAACACCGGGGAGCTGTTTTTT. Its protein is CASSSHVTTSQNTGELFF.